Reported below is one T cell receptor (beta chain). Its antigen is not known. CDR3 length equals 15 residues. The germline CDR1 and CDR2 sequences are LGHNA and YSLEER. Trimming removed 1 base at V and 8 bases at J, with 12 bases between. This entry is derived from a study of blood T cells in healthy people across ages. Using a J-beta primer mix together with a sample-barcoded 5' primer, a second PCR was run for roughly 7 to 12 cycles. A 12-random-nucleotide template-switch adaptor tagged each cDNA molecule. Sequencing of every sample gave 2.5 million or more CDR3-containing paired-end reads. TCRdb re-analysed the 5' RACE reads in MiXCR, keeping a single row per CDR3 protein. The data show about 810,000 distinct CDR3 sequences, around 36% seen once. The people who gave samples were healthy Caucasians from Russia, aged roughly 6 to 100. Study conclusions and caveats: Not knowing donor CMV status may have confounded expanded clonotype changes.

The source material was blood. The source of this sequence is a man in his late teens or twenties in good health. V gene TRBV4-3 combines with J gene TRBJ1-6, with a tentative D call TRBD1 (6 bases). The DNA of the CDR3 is TGCGCCAGCAGCCAAGGACAGGCTGTCGATTCACCCCTCCACTTT. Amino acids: CASSQGQAVDSPLHF.